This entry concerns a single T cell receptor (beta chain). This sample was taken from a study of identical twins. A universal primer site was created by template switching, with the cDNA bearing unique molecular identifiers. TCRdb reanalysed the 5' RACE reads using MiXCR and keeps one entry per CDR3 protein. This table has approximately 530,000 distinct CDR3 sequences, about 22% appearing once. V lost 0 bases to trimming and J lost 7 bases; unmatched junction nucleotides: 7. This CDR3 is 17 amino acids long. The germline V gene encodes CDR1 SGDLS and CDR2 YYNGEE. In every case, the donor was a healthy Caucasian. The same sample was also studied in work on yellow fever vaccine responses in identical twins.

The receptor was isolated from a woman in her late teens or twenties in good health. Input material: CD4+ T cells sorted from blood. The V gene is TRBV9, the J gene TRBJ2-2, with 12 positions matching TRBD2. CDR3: CASSVAGGTSGRGELFF. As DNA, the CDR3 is TGTGCCAGCAGCGTAGCTGGCGGGACTAGCGGGCGCGGGGAGCTGTTTTTT.